This TCR beta chain was identified during a study of monozygotic twins with inflammatory bowel disease. Reanalyzing the 5' RACE reads, TCRdb keeps one entry per CDR3 protein, without DNA. In total, the table holds fewer than 200,000 distinct CDR3 sequences. About this clonotype itself: Its target is not known.

Points from the study as a whole: The data did not back a single strong IBD-associated clonotype or signal.

This CDR3 spans 15 amino acids. Per germline, CDR1 DFQATT and CDR2 SNEGSKA (reference sequence). This clonotype originated in a human donor with ulcerative colitis or Crohn's disease, or a healthy co-twin of an affected twin (not recorded which). Sequences were obtained from blood. The chain uses TRBV20-1 and TRBJ2-7; checking the TCRdb D call of TRBD2 is not possible without DNA. The CDR3 protein is CSARDYASGRNEQYF.